Below are 16 T cell receptor beta chains sequenced from a single sample in a study of blood T cells in healthy people across ages. Next came a second PCR, run for roughly 6 to 11 cycles, which used a sample-barcoded 5' primer along with a J-beta primer mix. TCRdb reanalysed the 5' RACE reads using MiXCR and keeps one entry per CDR3 protein. This table has about 1.6 million distinct CDR3 sequences, about 31% appearing once. The sequenced material came from blood. Receptor source: a woman aged 25 to 45 in good health.

The chain carries TRBV10-2 and TRBJ1-6, with D unclear. CDR1 and CDR2 (germline): WSHSY, SAAADI. The V end was cut by 7 bases, the J end by 7 bases, with 8 bases between. This CDR3 is built from 12 residues. Here the CDR3 reads CASMSRNSPLHF. As DNA, the CDR3 is TGCGCCAGCATGTCAAGGAATTCACCCCTCCACTTT.

CDR3 coding DNA: TGCAGTGCCCCTCGTCGGTCTAGCGGGAGGGCGGCTGGGGCCAACGTCCTGACTTTC. This encodes CSAPRRSSGRAAGANVLTF. The chain recombines TRBV20-1 with TRBJ2-6; 12 nucleotides align to TRBD2. This CDR3 comprises 19 residues. Germline V gene sequence: CDR1 DFQATT, CDR2 SNEGSKA (reference sequence). Losses at the gene ends were 6 bases for V and 2 bases for J; bases not matched to a gene: 14.

The rearrangement links TRBV30 to TRBJ2-1; D unclear. Trimming left V 5 bases short and J 0 bases short, with 11 bases between. Germline CDR1 is GTSNPN and CDR2 is SVGIG (reference sequence). This CDR3 has 14 amino acids. The chain's CDR3 is CAWDHGDSYNEQFF. CDR3 bases: TGTGCCTGGGACCACGGTGACTCCTACAATGAGCAGTTCTTC.

There are a few counts of this clonotype. This rearrangement joins TRBV29-1 to TRBJ1-1; no reliable D call. This CDR3 has 14 residues. Trimming took off 4 bases at V and 2 bases at J, with 14 bases between the two ends. The germline gives CDR1 SQVTM, CDR2 ANQGSEA. CDR3 DNA sequence: TGCAGCGTTGGGGAGGATCTGGTAAACACTGAAGCTTTCTTT. Protein product: CSVGEDLVNTEAFF.

This chain uses TRBV6-1 with TRBJ1-1; D is uncertain. This CDR3 contains 13 residues. Trimming shortened V by 4 bases and J by 6 bases, and 12 bases separated the two germline ends. Germline CDR1 and CDR2: MNHNS and SASEGT. CDR3 sequence reads: CASSGSLGSEAFF. CDR3 DNA sequence: TGTGCCAGCAGTGGATCCCTAGGTTCTGAAGCTTTCTTT.

This clonotype was detected only a few times. This rearrangement joins TRBV7-3 to TRBJ1-1, with D tentatively TRBD1 (5 bases). The V gene's germline CDR1 is SGHTA and CDR2 FQGTGA. V lost 2 bases and J 1 base, leaving 8 bases between the germline ends. The CDR3 consists of 14 residues. CDR3 nucleotide sequence: TGTGCCAGCAGCTTAGACAGAGAGAACACTGAAGCTTTCTTT. Its protein product is CASSLDRENTEAFF.

The table lists this clonotype with a few counts. V is TRBV7-3 and J is TRBJ2-2, with 8 bases fitting TRBD2. CDR1 SGHTA and CDR2 FQGTGA come from the germline V gene. The CDR3 is made up of 17 amino acids. V lost 5 bases, J lost 4 bases, and 12 bases stayed unmatched. For the CDR3, the DNA is TGTGCCAGCAGCCCCTCGGGGGGGACCCAGGGCACCGGGGAGCTGTTTTTT. It is translated as CASSPSGGTQGTGELFF.

A few counts support this clonotype. The chain recombines TRBV9 with TRBJ2-7, with a tentative D call TRBD2 (6 bases). CDR1 is SGDLS, CDR2 YYNGEE, per germline. The V and J ends lost 2 bases and 6 bases respectively, with 12 bases between them. There are 13 residues in the CDR3. CDR3 sequence: CASSVSGGAEQYF. The DNA for the CDR3 is TGTGCCAGCAGCGTTAGCGGTGGGGCCGAGCAGTACTTC.

This clonotype has only one observation. Just one base apart from a much larger clone, this may be a read error. The chain combines TRBV5-1 with TRBJ2-1, with 10 bases lining up with TRBD2. Germline V gene data show CDR1 as SGHRS and CDR2 as YFSETQ. The CDR3 extends over 16 amino acids. V shed 4 bases and J 9 bases; nucleotides not matched to a gene: 13. The CDR3 spells CASSRSPSGSVVEQFF. As DNA, the CDR3 is TGCGCCAGCAGCAGATCCCCTAGCGGGAGTGTGGTTGAGCAGTTCTTC.

This clonotype was counted between two and nine times. One base away lies a much larger clone, so this may be a sequencing read error. The J gene is TRBJ1-4, the V gene TRBV5-1; perhaps TRBD1 as D (5 bases). Germline-derived CDR1 and CDR2 are SGHRS and YFSETQ. The CDR3 covers 17 residues. The DNA of the CDR3 is TGCGCCAGCAGCGGCGGAGGGGAATACGGGACTAATGAAAAACGGTTTTTT. Translated: CASSGGGEYGTNEKRFF. Full variable domain (rest looked up from reference TRBV5-1 and TRBJ1-4): KAGVTQTPRYLIKTRGQQVTLSCSPISGHRSVSWYQQTPGQGLQFLFEYFSETQRNKGNFPGRFSGRQFSNSRSEMNVSTLELGDSALYLCASSGGGEYGTNEKRFFGSGTQLSVL.

This clonotype was recorded a few times. The CDR3 sequence: CASKGGAKAFF. The CDR3 nucleotides read TGTGCCAGCAAGGGGGGTGCCAAAGCTTTCTTT. V is TRBV6-5 and J is TRBJ1-1, with TRBD1 as a possible D gene (6 bases). The germline gives CDR1 MNHEY, CDR2 SVGAGI. The CDR3 extends over 11 amino acids. Between the trimmed V and J ends, which lost 7 bases and 9 bases, there was a span of 12 bases.

V and J are TRBV18 and TRBJ2-4; 9 bases line up with TRBD2. J lost 3 bases, V lost 3 bases, and 12 bases had no gene match. The CDR3 consists of 18 residues. The germline CDR1 and CDR2 sequences are KGHSH and LQKENI. The CDR3 loop reads CASSPGTSSLLGKNIQYF. CDR3 in DNA: TGTGCCAGCTCACCCGGGACTAGCTCGTTGTTAGGCAAAAACATTCAGTACTTC. Combining the CDR3 with reference TRBV18 and TRBJ2-4 gives the whole variable domain NAGVMQNPRHLVRRRGQEARLRCSPMKGHSHVYWYRQLPEEGLKFMVYLQKENIIDESGMPKERFSAEFPKEGPSILRIQQVVRGDSAAYFCASSPGTSSLLGKNIQYFGAGTRLSVL.

Only a few counts were recorded for this clonotype. The genes are TRBV2 and TRBJ2-3; 12 nucleotides agree with TRBD1. Losses at the gene ends were 2 bases for V and 5 bases for J; bases not matched to a gene: 8. Per germline, CDR1 SNHLY and CDR2 FYNNEI. CDR3 length equals 17 residues. DNA for the CDR3: TGTGCCAGCAGTGAACGTACGGGACAGGGGGCGAGAGATACGCAGTATTTT. As protein: CASSERTGQGARDTQYF.

This clonotype was picked up a small number of times. One junction end does not reproduce the germline sequence, and a read error may be involved. V gene TRBV5-5 combines with J gene TRBJ2-3; a possible D gene is TRBD1 (6 bases). The CDR3 runs 16 residues. CDR1 and CDR2 from the germline V gene are SGHKS and YYEKEE (reference sequence). The CDR3 nucleotides are TGTGCCAGCAGCACCAGGGGTACCTCTAGCACAGATGCGCAGTATTTT. Translating gives CASSTRGTSSTDAQYF.

The rearrangement joins TRBV7-9 to TRBJ2-1; 14 nucleotides line up with TRBD2. Germline trimming cut 2 bases from V and 9 bases from J; bases unmatched to any gene: 6. The CDR3 covers 16 residues. CDR1 and CDR2 (germline): SEHNR, FQNEAQ (reference sequence). This chain's CDR3 is CASSLPTSGRASEQFF. In DNA, the CDR3 is TGTGCCAGCAGCTTACCGACTAGCGGGAGGGCGAGTGAGCAGTTCTTC.

The chain uses TRBV5-1 and TRBJ2-3; TRBD2 aligns across 8 bases. V shed 1 base, J shed 4 bases, and the junction held 2 bases outside the gene matches. CDR3 length: 14 amino acids. CDR1 SGHRS and CDR2 YFSETQ come from the germline V gene. CDR3 nucleotide sequence: TGCGCCAGCAGCTTGATACTAGCGGCAGATACGCAGTATTTT. It translates to CASSLILAADTQYF.